Listed below are T cell receptor beta chains from one sample, sequenced in a study of blood T cell repertoires in COVID-19. This table comes from immunoSEQ multiplex PCR, and its TCRdb copy is limited to in-frame clones, with some not included. The top ten clones hold approximately 40% of a sample with roughly 140,000 clones, 84% of them seen once. The source material was peripheral blood. These receptors all stem from a human donor in a cohort sampled during active COVID-19. Both conserved end residues are trimmed from each CDR3. Fields, in order: V gene, CDR3 protein.

v_gene: TRBV10-1; CDR3aa: ASSESTPKQY
v_gene: TRBV6-5; CDR3aa: ASRRGTGSSYEQY
v_gene: TRBV27; CDR3aa: ASKDNYSNQPQH
v_gene: TRBV3-1/TRBV3-2; CDR3aa: ASSTGYGGELF
v_gene: TRBV24-1; CDR3aa: ATSSGGSTDTQY
v_gene: TRBV4-3; CDR3aa: ASSQEGQQRYNEQF
v_gene: TRBV11-3; CDR3aa: ASSIRLAGGTDTQY
v_gene: TRBV5-4; CDR3aa: ASSPFSRGYEQY
v_gene: TRBV6-2/TRBV6-3; CDR3aa: ASSPRWWSYEQY
v_gene: TRBV7-6; CDR3aa: ASSSLRGSYNEQF
v_gene: TRBV9; CDR3aa: ASSLGGRTDTQY
v_gene: TRBV7-2; CDR3aa: ASSFSGGDTDTQY
v_gene: TRBV7-2; CDR3aa: ASSLVVTQY
v_gene: TRBV7-6; CDR3aa: ASSPIGAGGPDTQY
v_gene: TRBV5-8; CDR3aa: ASERDTPSGIQY
v_gene: TRBV28; CDR3aa: ASSLGAGREKLF
v_gene: TRBV4-1; CDR3aa: ASRQGGNYGYT
v_gene: TRBV30; CDR3aa: AWSLAQGSQPQH
v_gene: TRBV5-1; CDR3aa: ASSLVGLGTETQY
v_gene: TRBV7-8; CDR3aa: ASSLTGSYNEQF
v_gene: TRBV11-2; CDR3aa: ASSRTSGGWDEQF
v_gene: TRBV10-3; CDR3aa: AINPGQVNYGYT
v_gene: TRBV10-3; CDR3aa: AISESGNSVGSPLH
v_gene: TRBV13; CDR3aa: ASSSGLASYEQY
v_gene: TRBV7-2; CDR3aa: ASSNRDGEKLF
v_gene: TRBV28; CDR3aa: ASSPGGAGGSGYT
v_gene: TRBV2; CDR3aa: ASRFDRDPKGYT
v_gene: TRBV29-1; CDR3aa: SVGPGLAGNTEAF
v_gene: TRBV19; CDR3aa: ASSIGDRGEVGAF
v_gene: TRBV7-2; CDR3aa: ASSGEGQGLREQY
v_gene: TRBV12-3/TRBV12-4; CDR3aa: ASSLLATGELF
v_gene: TRBV7-2; CDR3aa: ASSFAQGDEQY
v_gene: TRBV11-2; CDR3aa: ASSLGDRGREKLF
v_gene: TRBV24-1; CDR3aa: ATRSVWTANTEAF
v_gene: TRBV10-3; CDR3aa: AIRGTEPYNEQF
v_gene: TRBV7-2; CDR3aa: ASSLAVDTEAF
v_gene: TRBV28; CDR3aa: ASSTGTSANEKLF
v_gene: TRBV6-2/TRBV6-3; CDR3aa: ASSYSTGIAEAF
v_gene: TRBV10-3; CDR3aa: AISEPWTGSYEQY
v_gene: TRBV18; CDR3aa: ASSRLQGAAETQY
v_gene: TRBV28; CDR3aa: ASSLRQGSPYNEQF
v_gene: TRBV20-1; CDR3aa: SASGQGASTDTQY
v_gene: TRBV11-3; CDR3aa: ASSLEGGAVKETQY
v_gene: TRBV3-1/TRBV3-2; CDR3aa: ASSRPAVGGRSIY
v_gene: TRBV7-9; CDR3aa: ASSWVGATSGGNTIY
v_gene: TRBV6-5; CDR3aa: ASSGQLNTEAF